Listed below are T cell receptor beta chains from one sample, sequenced in a study of T cells after yellow fever vaccination. TCRdb re-derived calls from the 5' RACE reads in MiXCR, one entry per CDR3 protein. Counted here are roughly 150,000 distinct CDR3 sequences, 7% to 9% occurring once; the ten biggest clones make up about 0.73%. The sample consisted of CD4+ T cells sorted from PBMCs, taken 5 days after the yellow fever booster vaccination. Every receptor here comes from a man aged 30-40 years who received the YFV17D yellow fever vaccine. Each CDR3 is given with its conserved first and last residue. The D gene is left open where the match is weak. For some rows the clone size is stated as once, few or many, or as a class when expanded; others skip it.

V gene	CDR3 length	D gene	J gene	clone size	CDR3 protein	CDR3 DNA
TRBV9	14	NA	TRBJ1-3	many	CASSVVGSGNTIYF	TGTGCCAGCAGCGTAGTGGGGTCCGGAAACACCATATATTTT
TRBV12-3/TRBV12-4	14	NA	TRBJ2-3	many	CASRLTSSTDTQYF	TGTGCCAGCAGGTTAACGAGTAGCACAGATACGCAGTATTTT
TRBV6-5	17	NA	TRBJ2-5	NA	CASSYLKEQGNQETQYF	TGTGCCAGCAGTTACTTGAAAGAACAGGGAAACCAAGAGACCCAGTACTTC
TRBV7-2	15	TRBD2	TRBJ2-1	many	CASSPGLAGSGEQFF	TGTGCCAGCAGCCCGGGACTAGCGGGGTCGGGCGAGCAGTTCTTC
TRBV7-8	13	NA	TRBJ2-7	NA	CASSFLGDYEQYF	TGTGCCAGCAGCTTTTTAGGGGACTACGAGCAGTACTTC
TRBV3-1	13	NA	TRBJ1-2	few	CASSPQGIYGYTF	TGTGCCAGCAGCCCCCAGGGGATTTATGGCTACACCTTC
TRBV7-2	11	NA	TRBJ2-7	many	CASSVGHKQYF	TGTGCCAGCAGCGTGGGACACAAGCAGTACTTC
TRBV5-1	16	TRBD2	TRBJ2-3	many	CASSVPLAGSGNTQYF	TGCGCCAGCAGCGTACCCTTAGCGGGATCGGGGAATACGCAGTATTTT
TRBV5-1	17	TRBD2	TRBJ2-7	many	CASSLVPTSASSYEQYF	TGCGCCAGCAGCTTGGTACCTACTAGCGCAAGCTCCTACGAGCAGTACTTC
TRBV10-3	15	TRBD1	TRBJ2-5	many	CAISEGLTGEETQYF	TGTGCCATCAGTGAGGGTTTGACAGGGGAAGAGACCCAGTACTTC
TRBV10-3	19	TRBD2	TRBJ2-1	many	CAIRPGTSGRPSSYNEQFF	TGTGCCATCCGGCCGGGGACTAGCGGGAGACCCAGCTCCTACAATGAGCAGTTCTTC
TRBV7-9	13	NA	TRBJ2-3	many	CASSLGRLDTQYF	TGTGCCAGCAGCTTGGGGCGGCTAGATACGCAGTATTTT
TRBV7-2	15	TRBD2	TRBJ2-7	many	CASSLGVAGSFEQYF	TGTGCCAGCAGCTTAGGGGTAGCGGGCTCTTTCGAGCAGTACTTC
TRBV20-1	12	NA	TRBJ2-4	many	CSPQSGDGDQYF	TGCAGCCCCCAGAGTGGGGACGGAGACCAGTACTTC
TRBV6-5	15	NA	TRBJ2-5	many	CASRPHRKYQETQYF	TGTGCCAGCAGACCACACAGGAAGTACCAAGAGACCCAGTACTTC
TRBV20-1	15	NA	TRBJ1-1	NA	CSAPLEELMNTEAFF	TGCAGTGCTCCTCTCGAGGAGCTGATGAACACTGAAGCTTTCTTT
TRBV29-1	14	NA	TRBJ2-2	many	CSVGGGRATGELFF	TGCAGCGTTGGTGGGGGCAGGGCAACCGGGGAGCTGTTTTTT
TRBV7-2	11	NA	TRBJ2-7	NA	CASSLAVEQYF	TGTGCCAGCAGCCTAGCAGTCGAGCAGTACTTC
TRBV5-1	14	NA	TRBJ2-1	many	CASRPEGVYNEQFF	TGCGCCAGCAGGCCGGAGGGGGTCTACAATGAGCAGTTCTTC
TRBV2	13	NA	TRBJ2-4	many	CASSEGVLSIQYF	TGTGCCAGCAGTGAAGGAGTCTTAAGCATTCAGTACTTC
TRBV20-1	15	NA	TRBJ1-4	NA	CSANRPGGPNEKLFF	TGCAGTGCTAACCGACCGGGTGGGCCTAATGAAAAACTGTTTTTT
TRBV20-1	15	TRBD1	TRBJ2-5	many	CSARDSGTGAETQYF	TGCAGTGCTAGAGATTCCGGGACAGGGGCCGAGACCCAGTACTTC
TRBV7-2	13	NA	TRBJ2-1	NA	CASSVTSSGEQFF	TGTGCCAGCAGCGTCACTAGCAGCGGTGAGCAGTTCTTC
TRBV23-1	15	NA	TRBJ2-5	NA	CASKERGHSQETQYF	TGCGCCAGCAAGGAGCGGGGACACAGCCAAGAGACCCAGTACTTC
TRBV5-1	13	NA	TRBJ2-5	many	CASRLVGQETQYF	TGCGCCAGCAGGCTGGTGGGGCAAGAGACCCAGTACTTC
TRBV7-9	11	NA	TRBJ2-3	many	CASSLFDTQYF	TGTGCCAGCAGCTTATTCGATACGCAGTATTTT
TRBV29-1	12	NA	TRBJ2-7	few	CSVVRGSYEQYF	TGCAGCGTTGTCAGGGGCTCCTACGAGCAGTACTTC
TRBV19	16	TRBD2	TRBJ2-7	NA	CASSLWASGSSYEQYF	TGTGCCAGTAGCCTCTGGGCTAGCGGGAGCTCCTACGAGCAGTACTTC
TRBV20-1	15	TRBD2	TRBJ2-7	many	CSASIAGGRSYEQYF	TGCAGTGCTAGCATAGCGGGAGGAAGGTCCTACGAGCAGTACTTC
TRBV20-1	16	TRBD2	TRBJ2-5	many	CSASISTSGARETQYF	TGCAGTGCTAGTATATCGACTAGCGGGGCCAGGGAGACCCAGTACTTC
TRBV20-1	14	NA	TRBJ1-6	few	CSAREGELGSPLHF	TGCAGTGCTAGAGAGGGGGAGTTGGGATCACCCCTCCACTTT
TRBV5-1	15	NA	TRBJ1-1	many	CASSLVPGVNTEAFF	TGCGCCAGCAGCTTGGTCCCGGGGGTGAACACTGAAGCTTTCTTT
TRBV6-5	15	NA	TRBJ1-1	few	CASSLDFGGDTEAFF	TGTGCCAGCAGTCTCGATTTTGGGGGTGACACTGAAGCTTTCTTT
TRBV29-1	11	NA	TRBJ2-7	many	CSVAGTYEQYF	TGCAGCGTTGCGGGGACCTACGAGCAGTACTTC
TRBV7-2	13	NA	TRBJ1-1	many	CASSSQGVTEAFF	TGTGCCAGCAGCTCCCAGGGTGTCACTGAAGCTTTCTTT
TRBV5-4	15	TRBD1	TRBJ2-2	many	CASSIDRVHTGELFF	TGTGCCAGCAGCATCGACAGGGTCCACACCGGGGAGCTGTTTTTT
TRBV2	9	NA	TRBJ2-5	NA	CASELAQYF	TGTGCCAGCGAACTAGCCCAGTACTTC
TRBV10-1	17	TRBD2	TRBJ2-3	many	CASSEGLAADSTDTQYF	TGCGCCAGCAGTGAAGGGCTAGCGGCGGACAGCACAGATACGCAGTATTTT
TRBV20-1	14	TRBD1	TRBJ2-5	NA	CSARGTGVSETQYF	TGCAGTGCTCGTGGGACAGGGGTGAGCGAGACCCAGTACTTC
TRBV5-1	14	TRBD1	TRBJ2-7	many	CASSTGTGSYEQYF	TGCGCCAGCAGCACAGGGACAGGGTCCTACGAGCAGTACTTC
TRBV7-2	16	NA	TRBJ2-5	many	CASSRNPRGGGETQYF	TGTGCCAGCAGCCGAAACCCCAGGGGAGGAGGAGAGACCCAGTACTTC
TRBV19	15	TRBD1	TRBJ1-5	many	CASSIKTGVWQPQHF	TGTGCCAGTAGTATAAAGACAGGGGTATGGCAGCCCCAGCATTTT
TRBV18	14	TRBD2	TRBJ2-7	many	CASSPGLVSYEQYF	TGTGCCAGCTCACCGGGACTAGTTTCCTACGAGCAGTACTTC